Below are 24 T cell receptor beta chains sequenced from a single sample in a study of CD8+ T cells in alopecia areata. TCR sequencing used cDNA made by reverse transcription of extracted RNA. Profiling relied on immunoSEQ multiplex PCR, and the TCRdb table lists in-frame clones only, not all of them. Among about 170,000 clones, about 70% were seen once, and the ten largest hold 10% to 12%. The starting material was CD8+ T cells sorted from blood, obtained at week 0. These receptors originate from a human donor with alopecia areata.

The chain joins TRBV9 to TRBJ2-1; D call uncertain. The V and J ends lost 4 bases and 7 bases respectively, with 6 bases between them. CDR3 length equals 11 residues. The germline V gene encodes CDR1 SGDLS and CDR2 YYNGEE. The CDR3 sequence: CASSLGNEQFF. CDR3 in DNA: TGTGCCAGCAGCCTCGGGAATGAGCAGTTCTTC.

This rearrangement joins TRBV11-2 to TRBJ2-2; 14 bases line up with TRBD2. Germline assignment: CDR1 SGHAT and CDR2 FQNNGV. The CDR3 runs to 17 residues. V dropped 3 bases and J dropped 7; count of bases not matched to a gene: 7. CDR3 in DNA: TGTGCCAGCAGCTTCGATGGGACTAGCGGGGGCGTCGGGGAGCTGTTTTTT. Translated: CASSFDGTSGGVGELFF.

This rearrangement joins TRBV7-9 to TRBJ1-2, with D unclear. From germline, CDR1 is SEHNR and CDR2 FQNEAQ (reference sequence). V was clipped by 4 bases and J by 2 bases, with 11 bases between them. This CDR3 spans 14 amino acids. This CDR3 reads CASSSLPVNYGYTF. Here the CDR3 DNA reads TGTGCCAGCAGCTCCCTCCCAGTAAACTATGGCTACACCTTC.

This clone showed up just a few times. The chain joins TRBV10-3 to TRBJ2-1, with 7 bases lining up with TRBD2. Germline lookup yields CDR1 ENHRY and CDR2 SYGVKD. CDR3 length equals 13 residues. Germline trimming cut 4 bases from V and 4 bases from J; bases unmatched to any gene: 1. CDR3 residues: CAISGGGYNEQFF. The CDR3 nucleotides read TGTGCCATCAGTGGGGGGGGATACAATGAGCAGTTCTTC.

This sequence joins TRBV2 and TRBJ2-7; unclear D gene. CDR1 and CDR2 (germline): SNHLY, FYNNEI. Trimming took off 3 bases at V and 7 bases at J, with 13 bases between the two ends. The length of the CDR3 is 13 residues. DNA of the CDR3: TGTGCCAGCAGTGATCGAGGATTAGCAGAGCAGTACTTC. This encodes CASSDRGLAEQYF.

CDR3 bases: TGCAGCGTTGAAGATCTTCGGGGAGGACAGGGGCCGGCCGGCTACACCTTC. Protein sequence: CSVEDLRGGQGPAGYTF. The chain joins TRBV29-1 to TRBJ1-2; 9 bases match TRBD1. Unmatched junction bases numbered 16, after V lost 0 bases and J lost 8 bases. The germline CDR1 and CDR2 sequences are SQVTM and ANQGSEA. The length of the CDR3 is 17 residues. Drawing the rest from reference TRBV29-1 and TRBJ1-2, the complete variable domain is SAVISQKPSRDICQRGTSLTIQCQVDSQVTMMFWYRQQPGQSLTLIATANQGSEATYESGFVIDKFPISRPNLTFSTLTVSNMSPEDSSIYLCSVEDLRGGQGPAGYTFGSGTRLTVV.

The V and J genes are TRBV30 and TRBJ1-5, with 7 nucleotides matching TRBD1. CDR1 and CDR2 from the germline V gene are GTSNPN and SVGIG (reference sequence). There are 15 residues in the CDR3. V trimming: 1 base; J trimming: 7 bases; junction bases outside the gene matches: 10. The CDR3 sequence is CAWSDRRQGMQPQHF. CDR3 in DNA: TGTGCCTGGAGTGACCGGCGACAGGGTATGCAGCCCCAGCATTTT.

CDR3 DNA: TGTGCCAGTCGGGTAGCGGGGTGGGATACGCAGTATTTT. Translated: CASRVAGWDTQYF. The chain couples TRBV19 to TRBJ2-3, with 8 bases aligning to TRBD2. V shed 8 bases, J shed 6 bases, and the junction held 7 bases outside the gene matches. The CDR3 is made up of 13 amino acids. Looked up from germline, CDR1 is LNHDA and CDR2 is SQIVND (reference sequence).

This clone was observed once. This chain joins TRBV29-1 and TRBJ2-5; TRBD2 agrees at 10 bases. From germline, CDR1 is SQVTM and CDR2 ANQGSEA. V gave up 2 bases and J gave up 1 base; unmatched junction bases: 4. This CDR3 contains 15 residues. This chain's CDR3 is CSVEHLAGGQETQYF. As DNA, the CDR3 is TGCAGCGTTGAACACTTAGCGGGGGGCCAAGAGACCCAGTACTTC.

The J gene is TRBJ1-2, the V gene TRBV7-8; 7 positions agree with TRBD1. After removal of 2 bases from V and 4 bases from J, the junction contained 10 bases not matched to a gene. The V gene's germline CDR1 is SGHVS and CDR2 FQNEAQ. CDR3 length: 16 amino acids. The DNA of the CDR3 is TGTGCCAGCAGCTTAACGCGGGACAGTCGGACCTATGGCTACACCTTC. It is translated as CASSLTRDSRTYGYTF. The variable domain in full, with the rest retrieved from reference TRBV7-8 and TRBJ1-2, is GAGVSQSPRYKVAKRGQDVALRCDPISGHVSLFWYQQALGQGPEFLTYFQNEAQLDKSGLPSDRFFAERPEGSVSTLKIQRTQQEDSAVYLCASSLTRDSRTYGYTFGSGTRLTVV.

This sequence joins TRBV7-9 and TRBJ2-7; possibly TRBD2 for D (6 bases). V lost 3 bases to trimming and J lost 0 bases, with 15 bases between them. This CDR3 is 16 amino acids long. The germline CDR1 and CDR2 sequences are SEHNR and FQNEAQ (reference sequence). CDR3 loop: CASSFEEGRASYEQYF. CDR3 bases: TGTGCCAGCAGCTTTGAGGAGGGAAGGGCCTCCTACGAGCAGTACTTC.

The chain couples TRBV7-2 to TRBJ2-3, with TRBD2 matching over 7 bases. After removal of 0 bases from V and 5 bases from J, the junction contained 5 bases not matched to a gene. This CDR3 contains 15 residues. Germline lookup yields CDR1 SGHTA and CDR2 FQGNSA. The CDR3 spells CASSLAVGTIDTQYF. CDR3 DNA: TGTGCCAGCAGCTTAGCAGTCGGGACTATAGATACGCAGTATTTT.

The table lists this clone with a few counts. The chain combines TRBV6-6 with TRBJ2-1, with 9 bases aligning to TRBD2. The V segment lost 4 bases and the J segment 8 bases; nucleotides outside the gene matches: 6. This CDR3 comprises 14 residues. Germline V gene sequence: CDR1 MNHNY, CDR2 SVGAGI (reference sequence). The CDR3 protein is CASSSRTSVDEQFF. Here the CDR3 DNA reads TGTGCCAGCAGTTCTCGGACTAGCGTCGATGAGCAGTTCTTC.

The chain couples TRBV19 to TRBJ1-5; D is unclear. Germline CDR1 reads LNHDA; CDR2 reads SQIVND (reference sequence). The CDR3 length is 12 residues. CDR3 amino acids: CGTLNSNQPQHF. In nucleotides, the CDR3 is TGTGGCACCCTTAATAGCAATCAGCCCCAGCATTTT.

This clone was detected once. V gene TRBV4-1 combines with J gene TRBJ2-3, with D perhaps matching TRBD2 (7 bases). Trimming pared 1 base from V and 3 bases from J, leaving 17 bases between. The CDR3 extends over 17 amino acids. Germline CDR1 MGHRA, CDR2 YSYEKL. The CDR3 loop reads CASSQVGGGSQTDTQYF. The CDR3 region has the DNA TGCGCCAGCAGCCAAGTAGGGGGGGGAAGCCAGACAGATACGCAGTATTTT.

This clone turned up a few times. The chain is built from TRBV4-2 and TRBJ1-6, with TRBD1 as a possible D gene (6 bases). Germline-derived CDR1 and CDR2 are LGHNA and YNFKEQ. This CDR3 has 18 residues. Trimming removed 0 bases at V and 0 bases at J, with 12 bases between. The CDR3 nucleotides are TGTGCCAGCAGCCAAGATCGGCAGGGGAGCTCCTATAATTCACCCCTCCACTTT. Translation gives CASSQDRQGSSYNSPLHF.

The chain couples TRBV19 to TRBJ2-7, with D perhaps matching TRBD1 or TRBD2 (6 bases each). The CDR3 extends over 14 amino acids. Germline CDR1 LNHDA, CDR2 SQIVND (reference sequence). The V end was cut by 0 bases, the J end by 2 bases, with 8 bases between. CDR3 bases: TGTGCCAGTAGTATAGAGGAGGGGGCCTACGAGCAGTACTTC. It encodes CASSIEEGAYEQYF.

This clone was observed a single time. The CDR3 nucleotides read TGTGCCAGCAGCAACCGGGACCTCGCACCCCTCCACTTT. This codes for CASSNRDLAPLHF. The chain uses TRBV6-5 and TRBJ1-6; D possibly corresponds to TRBD1 (5 bases). Per germline, CDR1 MNHEY and CDR2 SVGAGI. Trimming took 6 bases from V and 11 from J, leaving 14 bases between them. The CDR3 spans 13 residues.

The V and J genes are TRBV5-6 and TRBJ2-3, with D possibly called TRBD1 or TRBD2 (5 bases each). V lost 0 bases, J lost 0 bases, and 8 bases lay in between. The CDR3 is 15 residues long. Germline V gene lookup returns CDR1 SGHDT and CDR2 YYEEEE. CDR3 bases: TGTGCCAGCAGCTTGGGAGGGGCGAGCACAGATACGCAGTATTTT. Translated, it gives CASSLGGASTDTQYF.

The table lists this clone with a few counts. The chain carries TRBV29-1 and TRBJ1-1; 9 bases are shared with TRBD1. Per the germline V gene, CDR1 is SQVTM and CDR2 is ANQGSEA. This CDR3 comprises 12 residues. V dropped 6 bases and J dropped 8; count of bases not matched to a gene: 7. The CDR3 coding sequence is TGCAGCGTCCGACAGGGGGGACAAGAAGCTTTCTTT. Protein product: CSVRQGGQEAFF.

CDR3 residues: CASSHERASSYEQYF. The CDR3 region has the DNA TGTGCCAGCAGCCACGAGAGGGCGTCATCCTACGAGCAGTACTTC. The V gene is TRBV13, the J gene TRBJ2-7, with D perhaps matching TRBD2 (5 bases). Trimming pared 5 bases from V and 1 base from J, leaving 15 bases between. The CDR3 sequence is 15 residues long. The germline CDR1 and CDR2 sequences are PRHDT and FYEKMQ (reference sequence).

The chain combines TRBV2 with TRBJ2-1; TRBD2 agrees at 10 bases. V was clipped by 3 bases and J by 7 bases; unmatched bases: 9. The CDR3 sequence is 16 residues long. The germline CDR1 and CDR2 sequences are SNHLY and FYNNEI. CDR3 amino acids: CASSDPTSGSSNEQFF. The DNA of the CDR3 is TGTGCCAGCAGTGATCCGACTAGCGGGTCATCAAATGAGCAGTTCTTC.

V gene TRBV9 combines with J gene TRBJ1-3; no definite D call. Germline CDR1 and CDR2: SGDLS and YYNGEE. Trimming stripped 0 bases from V and 0 bases from J, with 4 bases between. The CDR3 is 14 amino acids. The CDR3 loop reads CASSVDRSGNTIYF. Here the CDR3 DNA reads TGTGCCAGCAGCGTAGACCGCTCTGGAAACACCATATATTTT. Supplemented by reference TRBV9 and TRBJ1-3, the full variable domain reads DSGVTQTPKHLITATGQRVTLRCSPRSGDLSVYWYQQSLDQGLQFLIQYYNGEERAKGNILERFSAQQFPDLHSELNLSSLELGDSALYFCASSVDRSGNTIYFGEGSWLTVV.

In nucleotides, the CDR3 is TGTGCCAGCAGCGTAGTAAAAGGGGGCTTCCACAATGAGCAGTTCTTC. Translated: CASSVVKGGFHNEQFF. This chain joins TRBV9 and TRBJ2-1; TRBD1 matches 7 bases. CDR1 is SGDLS and CDR2 is YYNGEE in the germline V gene. V gave up 0 bases and J gave up 5 bases; unmatched junction bases: 8. The CDR3 loop spans 16 amino acids.